This T cell receptor beta chain was retrieved from a study of blood T cell repertoires in COVID-19. Study as a whole: From T cells, B-cell-depleted T cells, or PBMCs came the material, which was cDNA or gDNA.

Under the authors' procedure: Amplification with reference gene primers provided the estimates of nucleated cell counts. Profiling relied on immunoSEQ multiplex PCR, and the TCRdb table lists in-frame clones only, not all of them. That table furnishes V, J and clone size, whereas the DNA furnished D and trimming. This table has a few hundred thousand clones, 88% appearing once. This sequence was found in a man aged 60-69 years who had recovered from COVID-19. The sequenced sample was peripheral blood.

CDR3 loop: CATSDLKRNTGELFF. The CDR3 DNA follows: TGTGCCACCAGTGATTTGAAGCGAAACACCGGGGAGCTGTTTTTT. The gene calls are TRBV24-1 and TRBJ2-2; D is unclear. V gave up 0 bases and J gave up 2 bases, with 6 bases separating them. This CDR3 contains 15 residues. The V gene's germline CDR1 is KGHDR and CDR2 SFDVKD.